This note documents a single T cell receptor (beta chain) sequence. Its target is not known. This sample was taken from a study of vaccination and CD4 T cells after COVID-19. Study as a whole: Participants, all vaccine recipients, received two doses of either BNT162b2 or mRNA-1273. Median time from second vaccine dose to sampling was roughly 65 days (14 to 241).

The CDR3 is 16 amino acids. The V and J ends lost 4 bases and 0 bases respectively, with 13 bases between them. The V gene's germline CDR1 is MNHNS and CDR2 SASEGT. Documented treatment: roughly ten-day PBMC culture with coronavirus spike peptide pools or control peptides (ViraFEST assay). An unexposed donor provided the CD4+ T cells, which were collected before the COVID-19 pandemic (2011-2018). An Oncomine TCR Beta short-read assay was used to sequence the DNA from cultured CD4+ T cells. After culture, CD4+ T cells served as the source for genomic DNA extraction. A single record per CDR3 protein comes from TCRdb applying MiXCR to the PCR reads. The sample consists of about 4,700 distinct CDR3 sequences, around 26% of them appearing once.

The chain combines TRBV6-1 with TRBJ1-5; D gene uncertain. This receptor was taken from a human donor in good health. What was sequenced was CD4+ T cells from blood, cultured in vitro. CDR3 region: CASSAIGLYSNQPQHF. The CDR3 region has the DNA TGTGCCAGCAGTGCTATAGGACTATATAGCAATCAGCCCCAGCATTTT.